The 27 T cell receptor beta chains below were found in one sample sequenced in a study of cytomegalovirus exposure and HLA in healthy donors. PCR primers comprised 60 Vbeta and 13 Jbeta primers. Sequencing used immunoSEQ multiplex PCR; TCRdb keeps in-frame clones, though not all of them. Among 80,000 to 95,000 clones, 75% to 80% were seen once, and the ten largest hold about 6%. The sample comprised PBMCs. The receptors derive from a female donor in good health and CMV-seronegative.

The chain recombines TRBV5-8 with TRBJ1-5; weak D call: TRBD1 (6 bases). Germline V gene sequence: CDR1 SGHTS, CDR2 YDEGEE. The CDR3 runs 13 residues. V lost 6 bases and J lost 7, with 14 bases in between. The CDR3 bases are TGTGCCAGCACCCCGGGGGGGCGCCAGCCCCAGCATTTT. Translation: CASTPGGRQPQHF.

The chain couples TRBV9 to TRBJ1-5, with a tentative D call TRBD1 (6 bases). Germline CDR1 reads SGDLS; CDR2 reads YYNGEE. Trimming stripped 3 bases from V and 4 bases from J, with 8 bases between. This CDR3 is 13 amino acids long. The CDR3 loop is CASSGQGNQPQHF. CDR3 nucleotides: TGTGCCAGCAGCGGCCAGGGGAATCAGCCCCAGCATTTT.

The CDR3 bases are TGTGCCAGCAGTCTACAGGGGGGAAACCCCTCACCCCTCCACTTT. Its translation: CASSLQGGNPSPLHF. The chain has TRBV6-5 and TRBJ1-6; 8 nucleotides align to TRBD1. The germline gives CDR1 MNHEY, CDR2 SVGAGI. Trimming cost V 5 bases and J 10 bases; bases outside gene matches: 10. This CDR3 is built from 15 residues.

The CDR3 loop reads CASSLERQFYEQYF. CDR3 coding DNA: TGTGCCAGCAGCTTGGAGCGACAGTTCTACGAGCAGTACTTC. J is TRBJ2-7 and V is TRBV5-5, with D maybe TRBD1 (5 bases). This CDR3 has 14 amino acids. V was shortened by 0 bases and J by 3 bases, with 10 bases between the two germline ends. Germline CDR1 reads SGHKS; CDR2 reads YYEKEE (reference sequence).

The CDR3 nucleotides are TGCAGCGTGGAGGGGAGGGGTGAGCAGTTCTTC. Amino acid sequence: CSVEGRGEQFF. The chain joins TRBV29-1 to TRBJ2-1; the match to TRBD2 covers 7 bases. This CDR3 is built from 11 residues. Germline values: CDR1 SQVTM, CDR2 ANQGSEA. Unmatched junction bases numbered 5, after V lost 6 bases and J lost 9 bases.

This chain uses TRBV7-9 with TRBJ2-5; 7 positions match TRBD1. The CDR3 is made up of 18 amino acids. Germline CDR1 is SEHNR and CDR2 is FQNEAQ (reference sequence). V was clipped by 1 base and J by 5 bases; unmatched bases: 16. This CDR3 reads CASSLDKRYADREETQYF. CDR3 in DNA: TGTGCCAGCAGCTTAGACAAGCGATACGCTGACAGGGAGGAGACCCAGTACTTC.

The chain carries TRBV2 and TRBJ1-5; 8 bases fit TRBD1. The CDR3 has 15 amino acids. V trimming: 6 bases; J trimming: 3 bases; junction bases outside the gene matches: 7. Germline V gene lookup returns CDR1 SNHLY and CDR2 FYNNEI. CDR3 DNA: TGTGCCAGCAGCAGACAGGGGCAGGACAATCAGCCCCAGCATTTT. Translated, it gives CASSRQGQDNQPQHF.

The chain employs TRBV5-4 and TRBJ1-4, with TRBD1 as a possible D gene (6 bases). Germline-derived CDR1 and CDR2 are SGHNT and YYREEE (reference sequence). V was trimmed by 0 bases and J by 7 bases, leaving 13 bases between them. The CDR3 loop spans 15 amino acids. The CDR3: CASSLGGPGTEKLFF. In DNA, the CDR3 is TGTGCCAGCAGCTTGGGGGGGCCAGGGACTGAAAAACTGTTTTTT.

The chain employs TRBV6-6 and TRBJ2-5; D possibly corresponds to TRBD1 (5 bases). The V gene's germline CDR1 is MNHNY and CDR2 SVGAGI (reference sequence). This CDR3 contains 11 residues. The V end lost 5 bases, the J end lost 10 bases, and 11 bases lay between the germline ends. Here the CDR3 reads CASSLQGIQYF. CDR3 sequence (DNA): TGTGCCAGCAGTCTTCAGGGAATCCAGTACTTC.

The CDR3 region is CASTVTGRLDGYTF. Written as DNA, the CDR3 is TGTGCCAGTACCGTGACAGGGCGACTCGATGGCTACACCTTC. The chain couples TRBV19 to TRBJ1-2, with TRBD1 matching over 7 bases. The CDR3 has 14 residues. Germline CDR1 reads LNHDA; CDR2 reads SQIVND (reference sequence). J was trimmed by 6 bases and V by 7 bases; bases with no gene match: 11.

V gene TRBV28 combines with J gene TRBJ1-1, with D perhaps matching TRBD1 (6 bases). The V gene lost 6 bases and the J gene lost 4 bases, with 15 bases spanning the gap. The CDR3 contains 14 residues. The V gene's germline CDR1 is MDHEN and CDR2 SYDVKM. As DNA, the CDR3 is TGTGCCAGCAGGCCCCCCACAGGGCGCACTGAAGCTTTCTTT. Translating gives CASRPPTGRTEAFF.

This chain links TRBV7-9 with TRBJ2-2; perhaps TRBD2 as D (6 bases). V lost 10 bases, J lost 3 bases, and 15 bases lay in between. This CDR3 has 14 amino acids. Germline CDR1 is SEHNR and CDR2 is FQNEAQ (reference sequence). CDR3 protein: CAIPAGLYTGELFF. DNA for the CDR3: TGTGCCATCCCTGCGGGGCTCTACACCGGGGAGCTGTTTTTT. The complete variable domain, with remaining parts taken from reference TRBV7-9 and TRBJ2-2, reads DTGVSQNPRHKITKRGQNVTFRCDPISEHNRLYWYRQTLGQGPEFLTYFQNEAQLEKSRLLSDRFSAERPKGSFSTLEIQRTEQGDSAMYLCAIPAGLYTGELFFGEGSRLTVL.

This clone appeared a single time. The V gene is TRBV19, the J gene TRBJ2-3, with D possibly matching TRBD2 (6 bases). Trimming removed 5 bases from V and 5 bases from J, with 11 bases in between. CDR3 length: 13 residues. CDR1 and CDR2 (germline): LNHDA, SQIVND (reference sequence). CDR3 nucleotide sequence: TGTGCCAGTAGTCGACTAGAACTAGATACGCAGTATTTT. Translating it yields CASSRLELDTQYF. Full variable domain (remainder filled in from reference TRBV19 and TRBJ2-3): DGGITQSPKYLFRKEGQNVTLSCEQNLNHDAMYWYRQDPGQGLRLIYYSQIVNDFQKGDIAEGYSVSREKKESFPLTVTSAQKNPTAFYLCASSRLELDTQYFGPGTRLTVL.

V and J are TRBV19 and TRBJ2-7, with 12 nucleotides matching TRBD2. Germline values: CDR1 LNHDA, CDR2 SQIVND (reference sequence). V was pared by 5 bases and J by 4 bases, with 3 bases of the junction left unmatched. The CDR3 runs to 14 residues. The CDR3 nucleotides read TGTGCCAGTAGTTCGACTAGCGGGAGTTACGAGCAGTACTTC. This encodes CASSSTSGSYEQYF.

The chain joins TRBV6-4 to TRBJ2-3; D perhaps matches TRBD2 (7 bases). Germline loops: CDR1 MRHNA, CDR2 SNTAGT. CDR3 length equals 15 residues. Trimming shortened V by 0 bases and J by 3 bases, and 10 bases separated the two germline ends. CDR3 DNA: TGTGCCAGCAGTGACTCGGGGGGGGCTACAGATACGCAGTATTTT. Its protein is CASSDSGGATDTQYF.

This clone came up a few times. The gene calls are TRBV18 and TRBJ2-2; D might be TRBD2 (6 bases). V gave up 4 bases and J gave up 1 base, with 10 bases separating them. The germline CDR1 and CDR2 sequences are KGHSH and LQKENI. The CDR3 loop spans 15 amino acids. The CDR3 DNA sequence: TGTGCCAGCTCACTTGGACTACAGAACACCGGGGAGCTGTTTTTT. Residues: CASSLGLQNTGELFF. Looking up the rest from reference TRBV18 and TRBJ2-2 gives the full variable domain: NAGVMQNPRHLVRRRGQEARLRCSPMKGHSHVYWYRQLPEEGLKFMVYLQKENIIDESGMPKERFSAEFPKEGPSILRIQQVVRGDSAAYFCASSLGLQNTGELFFGEGSRLTVL.

This chain connects TRBV15 to TRBJ1-1; 7 bases align to TRBD1. V shed 1 base, J shed 4 bases, and the junction held 12 bases outside the gene matches. This CDR3 is built from 17 residues. The germline gives CDR1 LNHNV, CDR2 YYDKDF (reference sequence). The CDR3 nucleotides read TGTGCCACCAGCAGAGGTAGACAGGGATCACGGTCCACTGAAGCTTTCTTT. As protein: CATSRGRQGSRSTEAFF.

The V call is TRBV4-3, the J call TRBJ2-7; a possible D gene is TRBD1 (5 bases). The CDR3 length is 17 residues. Germline V gene data show CDR1 as LGHNA and CDR2 as YSLEER. V was trimmed by 0 bases and J by 5 bases, leaving 20 bases between them. CDR3: CASSQDHDGPGWHEQYF. As DNA, the CDR3 is TGCGCCAGCAGCCAAGATCACGACGGGCCAGGGTGGCACGAGCAGTACTTC.

This chain links TRBV11-1 with TRBJ2-7; TRBD2 matches at 15 bases. The CDR3 length is 16 residues. Trimming removed 4 bases from V and 5 bases from J; junction bases left unmatched: 6. Per the germline V gene, CDR1 is SGHAT and CDR2 is FQDESV (reference sequence). The CDR3 sequence is CASSSGLAGGVNEQYF. CDR3 nucleotide sequence: TGTGCCAGCAGCTCGGGACTAGCGGGAGGCGTCAACGAGCAGTACTTC.

The gene calls are TRBV7-9 and TRBJ1-6, with D unresolved. CDR3 length: 13 amino acids. Germline V gives CDR1 SEHNR, CDR2 FQNEAQ (reference sequence). V shed 3 bases and J shed 8 bases, with 8 bases lying between them. The CDR3 sequence: CASSFVSDSPLHF. The CDR3 coding sequence is TGTGCCAGCAGCTTTGTTTCTGATTCACCCCTCCACTTT.

The chain couples TRBV19 to TRBJ2-7; 10 bases fit TRBD1. This CDR3 is built from 15 residues. CDR1 is LNHDA, CDR2 SQIVND, per germline (reference sequence). The J segment lost 3 bases and the V segment lost 5 bases, leaving 7 bases of the junction unmatched. The CDR3, as DNA: TGTGCCAGTAGTCCGCGGACAGGGGGAGGCTACGAGCAGTACTTC. The encoded protein is CASSPRTGGGYEQYF.

The chain recombines TRBV30 with TRBJ1-6, with 7 bases that match TRBD1. V shed 0 bases and J 5 bases; nucleotides not matched to a gene: 4. The CDR3 is 15 amino acids. The V gene's germline CDR1 is GTSNPN and CDR2 SVGIG (reference sequence). The CDR3 sequence: CAWSVYGTDNSPLHF. The CDR3 coding sequence is TGTGCCTGGAGTGTATATGGGACAGATAATTCACCCCTCCACTTT.

This clone was counted a single time. The chain links TRBV5-4 to TRBJ2-2, with 9 nucleotides matching TRBD1. The germline V gene has CDR1 SGHNT and CDR2 YYREEE (reference sequence). V gave up 4 bases and J gave up 7 bases; unmatched junction bases: 11. CDR3 length equals 16 residues. CDR3 loop: CASSPHRGQGNGELFF. The CDR3 nucleotides read TGTGCCAGCAGCCCACACAGGGGGCAGGGGAACGGGGAGCTGTTTTTT. Full variable domain (remainder filled in from reference TRBV5-4 and TRBJ2-2): ETGVTQSPTHLIKTRGQQVTLRCSSQSGHNTVSWYQQALGQGPQFIFQYYREEENGRGNFPPRFSGLQFPNYSSELNVNALELDDSALYLCASSPHRGQGNGELFFGEGSRLTVL.

The chain employs TRBV4-1 and TRBJ1-4, with D perhaps matching TRBD1 (5 bases). This CDR3 is 17 amino acids long. Trimming removed 4 bases at V and 6 bases at J, with 21 bases between. The V gene's germline CDR1 is MGHRA and CDR2 YSYEKL. The CDR3 nucleotides read TGCGCCAGCAGCCCCACTATTTCAGGGATACAGGATGAAAAACTGTTTTTT. It translates to CASSPTISGIQDEKLFF.

This clone was detected only once. The V and J genes are TRBV25-1 and TRBJ2-1, with D perhaps TRBD2 (6 bases). Germline-derived CDR1 and CDR2 are MGHDK and SYGVNS. The CDR3 sequence is 16 residues long. The V end was cut by 4 bases, the J end by 4 bases, with 17 bases between. The CDR3 loop reads CASSGGVALDYNEQFF. CDR3 sequence (DNA): TGTGCCAGCAGTGGCGGGGTAGCGCTAGATTACAATGAGCAGTTCTTC.

The chain carries TRBV5-4 and TRBJ1-4; the D gene is possibly TRBD1 (5 bases). This CDR3 comprises 16 residues. Germline CDR1 reads SGHNT; CDR2 reads YYREEE (reference sequence). Trimming cost V 0 bases and J 8 bases, with 17 bases left between them. CDR3 amino acids: CASSLGLGGEREKLFF. In DNA form, the CDR3 reads TGTGCCAGCAGCTTGGGTCTGGGGGGTGAACGCGAAAAACTGTTTTTT.

This clone was seen only once. The chain couples TRBV19 to TRBJ2-5; TRBD1 agrees at 7 bases. Losses at the gene ends were 1 base for V and 2 bases for J; bases not matched to a gene: 1. This CDR3 is 14 amino acids long. The germline V gene has CDR1 LNHDA and CDR2 SQIVND (reference sequence). The CDR3 loop is CASSIVQGQETQYF. Here the CDR3 DNA reads TGTGCCAGTAGTATAGTACAGGGGCAAGAGACCCAGTACTTC.